This T cell receptor (beta chain) was recovered during a study of cytomegalovirus exposure and HLA in healthy donors. V was trimmed by 0 bases and J by 0 bases, leaving 7 bases between them. This CDR3 is 14 amino acids long. The germline gives CDR1 SGHNT, CDR2 YYREEE (reference sequence). Study-wide results and caveats: In most subjects, TCR beta sequences reportedly gave accurate predictions of HLA-A and HLA-B alleles. TCR beta V- and J-gene trimming was later associated with a missense DCLRE1C variant.

Concerning this clone: Its antigen is as yet unknown.

A multiplex PCR was run with 60 Vbeta primers and 13 Jbeta primers. Repertoires were generated with immunoSEQ multiplex PCR, while TCRdb's copy carries only in-frame clones and drops some. Among approximately 190,000 clones, around 78% were seen once, and the ten largest hold 13% to 15%. J is TRBJ2-7 and V is TRBV5-4; D remains ambiguous. Sequenced material: PBMCs. The sequence was obtained from a woman aged 25-40 years in good health and CMV-seropositive. The DNA for the CDR3 is TGTGCCAGCAGCTTGGACAGTTACTCCTACGAGCAGTACTTC. It encodes CASSLDSYSYEQYF. Full variable domain (remainder filled in from reference TRBV5-4 and TRBJ2-7): ETGVTQSPTHLIKTRGQQVTLRCSSQSGHNTVSWYQQALGQGPQFIFQYYREEENGRGNFPPRFSGLQFPNYSSELNVNALELDDSALYLCASSLDSYSYEQYFGPGTRLTVT.